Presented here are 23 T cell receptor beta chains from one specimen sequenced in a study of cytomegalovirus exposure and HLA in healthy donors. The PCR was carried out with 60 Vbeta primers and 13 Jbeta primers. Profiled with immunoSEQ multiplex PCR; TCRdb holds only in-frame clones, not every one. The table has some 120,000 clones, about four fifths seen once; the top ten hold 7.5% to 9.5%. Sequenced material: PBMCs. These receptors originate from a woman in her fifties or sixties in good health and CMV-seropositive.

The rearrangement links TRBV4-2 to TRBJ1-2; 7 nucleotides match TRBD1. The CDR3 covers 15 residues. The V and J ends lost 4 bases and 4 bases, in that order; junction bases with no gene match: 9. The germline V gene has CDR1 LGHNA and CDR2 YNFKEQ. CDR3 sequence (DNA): TGTGCCAGCAGCCCGGGGACAGACAATTTCTATGGCTACACCTTC. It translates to CASSPGTDNFYGYTF.

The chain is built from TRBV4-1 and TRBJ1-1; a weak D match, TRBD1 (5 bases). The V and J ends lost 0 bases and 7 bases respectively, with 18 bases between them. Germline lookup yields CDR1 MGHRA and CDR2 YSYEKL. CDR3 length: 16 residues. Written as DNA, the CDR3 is TGCGCCAGCAGCCAAGATTCCGGGGGAAGGAGGGATGAAGCTTTCTTT. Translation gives CASSQDSGGRRDEAFF.

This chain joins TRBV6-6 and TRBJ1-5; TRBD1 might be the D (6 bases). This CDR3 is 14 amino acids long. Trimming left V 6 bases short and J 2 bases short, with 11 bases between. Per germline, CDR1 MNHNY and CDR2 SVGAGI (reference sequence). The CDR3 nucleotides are TGTGCCAGCAGCCTCGCAGGGGGCAATCAGCCCCAGCATTTT. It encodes CASSLAGGNQPQHF.

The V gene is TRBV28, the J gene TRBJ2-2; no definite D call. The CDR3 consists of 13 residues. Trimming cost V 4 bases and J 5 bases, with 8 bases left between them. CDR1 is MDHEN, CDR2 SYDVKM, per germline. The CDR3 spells CASSYSMTGELFF. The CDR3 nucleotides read TGTGCCAGCAGTTACTCTATGACCGGGGAGCTGTTTTTT.

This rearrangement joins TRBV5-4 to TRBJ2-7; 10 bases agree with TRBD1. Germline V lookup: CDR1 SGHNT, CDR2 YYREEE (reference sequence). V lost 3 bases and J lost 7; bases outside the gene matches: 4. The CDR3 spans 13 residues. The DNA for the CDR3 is TGTGCCAGCAGCTGGGACAGGGGTTGGGAGCAGTACTTC. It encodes CASSWDRGWEQYF.

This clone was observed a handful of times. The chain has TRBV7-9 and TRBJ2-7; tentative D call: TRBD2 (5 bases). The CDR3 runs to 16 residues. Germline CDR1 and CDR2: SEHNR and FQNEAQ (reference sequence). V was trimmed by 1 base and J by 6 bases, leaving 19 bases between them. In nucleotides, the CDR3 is TGTGCCAGCAGCTTAGGTGGTGACCTAGCCTTAGGCGAGCAGTACTTC. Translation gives CASSLGGDLALGEQYF.

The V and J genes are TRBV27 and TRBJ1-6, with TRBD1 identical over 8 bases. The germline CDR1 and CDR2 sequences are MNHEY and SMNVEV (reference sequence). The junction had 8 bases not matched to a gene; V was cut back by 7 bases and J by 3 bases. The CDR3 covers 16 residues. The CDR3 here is CASTRGGTGYNSPLHF. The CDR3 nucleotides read TGTGCCAGCACCAGGGGGGGGACAGGCTATAATTCACCCCTCCACTTT.

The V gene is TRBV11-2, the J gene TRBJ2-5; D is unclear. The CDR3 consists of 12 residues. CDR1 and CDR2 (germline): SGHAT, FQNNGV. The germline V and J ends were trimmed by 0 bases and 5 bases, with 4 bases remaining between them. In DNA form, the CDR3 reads TGTGCCAGCAGCTTAGACCGGGAGACCCAGTACTTC. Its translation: CASSLDRETQYF. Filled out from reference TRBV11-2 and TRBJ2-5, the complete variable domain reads EAGVAQSPRYKIIEKRQSVAFWCNPISGHATLYWYQQILGQGPKLLIQFQNNGVVDDSQLPKDRFSAERLKGVDSTLKIQPAKLEDSAVYLCASSLDRETQYFGPGTRLLVL.

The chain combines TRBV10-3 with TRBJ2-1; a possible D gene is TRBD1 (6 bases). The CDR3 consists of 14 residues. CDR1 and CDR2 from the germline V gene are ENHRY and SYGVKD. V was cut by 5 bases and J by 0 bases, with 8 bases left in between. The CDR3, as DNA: TGTGCCATCAGTCCCAGGGGCTCCTACAATGAGCAGTTCTTC. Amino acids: CAISPRGSYNEQFF.

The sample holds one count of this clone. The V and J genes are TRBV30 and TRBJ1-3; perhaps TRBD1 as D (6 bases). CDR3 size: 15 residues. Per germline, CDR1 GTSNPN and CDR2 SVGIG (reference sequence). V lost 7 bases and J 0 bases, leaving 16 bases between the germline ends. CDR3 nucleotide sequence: TGTGCCTCCTTCCCGGGACAATTCTCTGGAAACACCATATATTTT. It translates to CASFPGQFSGNTIYF. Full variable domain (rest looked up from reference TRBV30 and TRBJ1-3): SQTIHQWPATLVQPVGSPLSLECTVEGTSNPNLYWYRQAAGRGLQLLFYSVGIGQISSEVPQNLSASRPQDRQFILSSKKLLLSDSGFYLCASFPGQFSGNTIYFGEGSWLTVV.

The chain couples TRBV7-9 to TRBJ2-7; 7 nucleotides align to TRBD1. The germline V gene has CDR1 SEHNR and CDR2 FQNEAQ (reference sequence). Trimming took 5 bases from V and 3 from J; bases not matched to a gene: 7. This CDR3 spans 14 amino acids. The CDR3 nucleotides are TGTGCCAGCAGCCTTCGAGACAGGGTCTACGAGCAGTACTTC. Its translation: CASSLRDRVYEQYF.

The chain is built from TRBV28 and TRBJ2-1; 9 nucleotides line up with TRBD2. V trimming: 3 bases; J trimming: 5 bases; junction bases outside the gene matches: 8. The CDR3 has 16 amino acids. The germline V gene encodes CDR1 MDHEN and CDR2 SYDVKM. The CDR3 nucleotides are TGTGCCAGCAGTTTGGCGCTTAGCGGGAGTAACAATGAGCAGTTCTTC. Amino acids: CASSLALSGSNNEQFF.

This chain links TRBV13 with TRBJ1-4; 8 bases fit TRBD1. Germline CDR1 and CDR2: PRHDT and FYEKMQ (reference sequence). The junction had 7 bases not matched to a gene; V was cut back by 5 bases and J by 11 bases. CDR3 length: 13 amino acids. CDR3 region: CASSTAGTGKLFF. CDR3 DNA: TGTGCCAGCAGCACTGCCGGGACAGGTAAACTGTTTTTT.

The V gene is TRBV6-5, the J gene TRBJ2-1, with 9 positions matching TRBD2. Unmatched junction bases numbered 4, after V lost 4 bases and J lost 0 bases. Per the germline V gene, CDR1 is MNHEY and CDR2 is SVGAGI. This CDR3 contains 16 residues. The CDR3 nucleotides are TGTGCCAGCAGTTTGACTAGCGGAGGCTCCTACAATGAGCAGTTCTTC. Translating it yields CASSLTSGGSYNEQFF.

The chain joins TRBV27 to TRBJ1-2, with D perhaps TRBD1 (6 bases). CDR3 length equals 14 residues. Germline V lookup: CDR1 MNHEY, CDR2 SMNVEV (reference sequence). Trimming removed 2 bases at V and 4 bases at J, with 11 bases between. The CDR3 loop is CASSLRGQIYGYTF. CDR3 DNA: TGTGCCAGCAGTTTAAGAGGACAGATCTATGGCTACACCTTC.

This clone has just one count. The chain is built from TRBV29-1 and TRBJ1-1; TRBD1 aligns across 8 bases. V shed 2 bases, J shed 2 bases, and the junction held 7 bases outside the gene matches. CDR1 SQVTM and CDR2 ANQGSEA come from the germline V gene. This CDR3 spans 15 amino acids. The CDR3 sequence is CSVEKSQGANTEAFF. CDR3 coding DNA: TGCAGCGTTGAAAAGAGCCAGGGGGCCAACACTGAAGCTTTCTTT.

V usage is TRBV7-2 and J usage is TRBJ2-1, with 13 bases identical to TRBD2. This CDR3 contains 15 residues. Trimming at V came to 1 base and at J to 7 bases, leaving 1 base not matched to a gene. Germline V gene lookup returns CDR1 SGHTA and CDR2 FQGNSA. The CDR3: CASSLGGLAGNEQFF. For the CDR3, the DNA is TGTGCCAGCAGCTTAGGGGGACTAGCGGGGAATGAGCAGTTCTTC.

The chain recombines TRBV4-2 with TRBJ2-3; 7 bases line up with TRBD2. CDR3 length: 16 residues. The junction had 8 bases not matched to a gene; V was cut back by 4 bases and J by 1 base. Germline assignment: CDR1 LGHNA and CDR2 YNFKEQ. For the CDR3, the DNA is TGTGCCAGCAGCCGTTCGGGCGGGAGCCGCACAGATACGCAGTATTTT. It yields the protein CASSRSGGSRTDTQYF.

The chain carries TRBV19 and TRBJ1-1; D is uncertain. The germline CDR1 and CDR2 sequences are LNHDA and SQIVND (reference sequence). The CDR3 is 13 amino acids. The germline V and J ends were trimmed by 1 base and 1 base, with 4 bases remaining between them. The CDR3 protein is CASSIGRNTEAFF. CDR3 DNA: TGTGCCAGTAGTATAGGCAGGAACACTGAAGCTTTCTTT.

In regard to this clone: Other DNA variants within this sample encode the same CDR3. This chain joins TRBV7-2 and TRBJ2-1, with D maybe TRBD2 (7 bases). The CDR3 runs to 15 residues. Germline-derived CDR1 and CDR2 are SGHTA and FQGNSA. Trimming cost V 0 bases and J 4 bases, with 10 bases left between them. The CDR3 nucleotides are TGTGCCAGCAGCTTAGCGGGGGGGCCTTACAATGAGCAGTTCTTC. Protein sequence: CASSLAGGPYNEQFF.

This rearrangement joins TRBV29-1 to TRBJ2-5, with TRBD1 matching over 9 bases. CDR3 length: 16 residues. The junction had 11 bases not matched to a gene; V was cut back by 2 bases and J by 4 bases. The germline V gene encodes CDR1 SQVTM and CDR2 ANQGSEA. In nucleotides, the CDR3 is TGCAGCGTTGAAATGGGACAGGGAATAATTAGAGAGACCCAGTACTTC. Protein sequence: CSVEMGQGIIRETQYF.

CDR3 coding DNA: TGTGCCAGCAGCGCAGGGACTAGTTATACTACAGAGCAGTTCTTC. Protein: CASSAGTSYTTEQFF. The V gene is TRBV9, the J gene TRBJ2-1, with 8 bases aligning to TRBD2. This CDR3 is 15 amino acids long. CDR1 is SGDLS, CDR2 YYNGEE, per germline. The ends lost 3 bases at V and 10 bases at J; junction bases unmatched: 12.

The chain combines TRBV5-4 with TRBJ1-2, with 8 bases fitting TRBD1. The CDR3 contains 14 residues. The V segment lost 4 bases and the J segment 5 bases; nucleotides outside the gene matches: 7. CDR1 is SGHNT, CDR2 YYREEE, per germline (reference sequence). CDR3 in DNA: TGTGCCAGCAGCCCTGGACAGGGAAGGTATGGCTACACCTTC. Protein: CASSPGQGRYGYTF.